This T cell receptor beta chain appears in the sequencing data of a study of T cell changes during pregnancy in multiple sclerosis (dated by TCRdb to about 2019). For the wider study: The study examined how the T cell repertoire changed over the course of pregnancy in women with multiple sclerosis.

Preparation of the library involved the immunoSEQ multiplex PCR assay. The source is immuneACCESS, and TCRdb retained only in-frame sequences with V and J called. Part of the clones is not carried over; for the studies checked, unresolved V genes explain less than half of this, and the remainder is unexplained. The sample table shows roughly 100,000 clones, and less than 95% are seen once. The top ten clonotypes cover roughly 0.79% of the sample. Including the terminal cysteine and phenylalanine, the CDR3 comprises 15 residues. Here the CDR3 DNA is all that survives: 45 bases in frame from base 1. As encoded in the germline V gene, CDR1 is SGHTA while CDR2 is FQGNSA. V is clipped by 1 base and J by 5 bases, and the sequence between their germline boundaries is 15 bases long. Note on this clone: Its antigen is currently not known. No base quality information exists; no much larger clone differs at one position.

The input for sequencing was peripheral blood, taken in the second trimester of pregnancy. The rearrangement joined TRBV7-2 to TRBJ2-7; the D gene is possibly TRBD2, with 5 bases matching. The clonotype originates from a female donor in good health, enrolled as a control in a pregnancy study. The base sequence is TGTGCCAGCAGCTTAGTGGCACGGGATCGTCACGAGCAGTACTTC. It codes for CASSLVARDRHEQYF.